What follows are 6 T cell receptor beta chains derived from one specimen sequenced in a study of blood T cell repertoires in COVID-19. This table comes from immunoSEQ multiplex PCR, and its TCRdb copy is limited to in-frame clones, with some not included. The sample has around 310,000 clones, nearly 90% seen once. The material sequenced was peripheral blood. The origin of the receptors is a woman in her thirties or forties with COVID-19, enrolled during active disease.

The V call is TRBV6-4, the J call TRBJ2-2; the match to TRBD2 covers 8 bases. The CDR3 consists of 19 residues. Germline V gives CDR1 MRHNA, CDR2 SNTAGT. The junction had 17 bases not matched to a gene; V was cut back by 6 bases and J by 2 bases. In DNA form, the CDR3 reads TGTGCCAGCAGCCCCATCGGCGGAGCGGGGGCCGTTAACACCGGGGAGCTGTTTTTT. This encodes CASSPIGGAGAVNTGELFF.

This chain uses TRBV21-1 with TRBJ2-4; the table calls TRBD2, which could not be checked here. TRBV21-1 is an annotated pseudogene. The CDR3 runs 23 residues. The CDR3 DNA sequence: TGTGCCAGCAGCTTACTCCCCCTACCCGGGACTAGCGGGTTACTTTTAGCCAAAAACATTCAGTACTTC. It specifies CASSLLPLPGTSGLLLAKNIQYF.

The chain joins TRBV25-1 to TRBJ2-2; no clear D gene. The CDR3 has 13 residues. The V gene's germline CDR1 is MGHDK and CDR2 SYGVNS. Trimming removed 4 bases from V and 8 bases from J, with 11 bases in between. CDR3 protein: CASSGGWPGELFF. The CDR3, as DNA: TGTGCCAGCAGTGGAGGTTGGCCGGGGGAGCTGTTTTTT.

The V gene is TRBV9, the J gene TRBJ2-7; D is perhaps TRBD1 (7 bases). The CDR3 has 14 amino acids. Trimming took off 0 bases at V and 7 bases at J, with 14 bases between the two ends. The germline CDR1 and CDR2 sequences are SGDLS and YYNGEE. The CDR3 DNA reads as TGTGCCAGCAGCGTAGTGGAGGGGGCGGGTGAGCAGTACTTC. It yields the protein CASSVVEGAGEQYF.

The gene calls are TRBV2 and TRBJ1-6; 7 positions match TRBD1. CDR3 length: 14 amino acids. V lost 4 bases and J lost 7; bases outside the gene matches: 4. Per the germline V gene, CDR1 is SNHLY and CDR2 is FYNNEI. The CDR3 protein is CASSAGQSNSPLHF. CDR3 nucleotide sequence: TGTGCCAGCAGTGCGGGACAGTCAAATTCACCCCTCCACTTT. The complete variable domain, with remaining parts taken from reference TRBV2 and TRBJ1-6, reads EPEVTQTPSHQVTQMGQEVILRCVPISNHLYFYWYRQILGQKVEFLVSFYNNEISEKSEIFDDQFSVERPDGSNFTLKIRSTKLEDSAMYFCASSAGQSNSPLHFGNGTRLTVT.

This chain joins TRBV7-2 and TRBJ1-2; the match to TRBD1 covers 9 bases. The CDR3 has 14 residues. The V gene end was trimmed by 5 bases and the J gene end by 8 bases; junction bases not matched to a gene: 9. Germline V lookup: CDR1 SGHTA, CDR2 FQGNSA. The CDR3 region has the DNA TGTGCCAGCAGCGTGGGACAGGGTTGGTGGGGCTACACCTTC. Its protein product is CASSVGQGWWGYTF.